The rows below give T cell receptor beta chains drawn from one sample of a study of cytomegalovirus exposure and HLA in healthy donors. Assay used: immunoSEQ multiplex PCR; TCRdb lists only in-frame clones, some missing. The data hold about 150,000 clones, with 79% observed a single time. Sequenced: PBMCs. The receptors originated from a middle-aged man in good health and CMV-seropositive. CDR3s include the opening cysteine and the closing phenylalanine or tryptophan. A D gene is named only where the DNA matches it firmly. The size of a clone is reported for some rows only, either as once, few or many, or as a class for expanded clones.

clone size	V gene	J gene	D gene	CDR3 DNA	CDR3 protein
.	TRBV27	TRBJ2-7	TRBD1	TGTGCCAGCAGTTTATATGGGACAGGTCGCTACGAGCAGTACTTC	CASSLYGTGRYEQYF
few	TRBV27	TRBJ1-1	TRBD1	TGTGCCAGCAGCCGACAGGGGGCGCTTACTGAAGCTTTCTTT	CASSRQGALTEAFF
.	TRBV4-2	TRBJ2-1	.	TGTGCCAGCAGCGAGGATGAGCAGTTCTTC	CASSEDEQFF
.	TRBV18	TRBJ2-7	.	TGTGCCAGCTCCCCCTCCTCGTACGAGCAGTACTTC	CASSPSSYEQYF
.	TRBV5-1	TRBJ2-3	TRBD1	TGCGCCAGCAGCTACGAGGACAGGCCGGGTTCAGATACGCAGTATTTT	CASSYEDRPGSDTQYF
few	TRBV5-1	TRBJ2-7	.	TGCGCCAGCAGCTTGCTAGGGGGTTGGCACTACGAGCAGTACTTC	CASSLLGGWHYEQYF
.	TRBV28	TRBJ1-1	TRBD1	TGTGCCAGCAGTCTCGGGACAGGGGTTGAAGCTTTCTTT	CASSLGTGVEAFF
.	TRBV28	TRBJ2-5	.	TGTGCCAGCAGGCAAGTCTTCCCGGGGACCCAGTACTTC	CASRQVFPGTQYF
.	TRBV27	TRBJ2-3	.	TGTGCCAGCAGTCTACCGGGGAATACGCAGTATTTT	CASSLPGNTQYF
.	TRBV10-2	TRBJ2-3	TRBD1	TGCGCCAGCAGTGAGTGGACAGGGGAGGGCACAGATACGCAGTATTTT	CASSEWTGEGTDTQYF
few	TRBV27	TRBJ2-5	.	TGTGCCAGCAGTTTCTCTGGTGCGGGCGGAGAGACCCAGTACTTC	CASSFSGAGGETQYF
.	TRBV7-9	TRBJ1-3	.	TGTGCCAGCAGCTTGCAGGGTCGAGGAGGAAACACCATATATTTT	CASSLQGRGGNTIYF
.	TRBV30	TRBJ2-2	TRBD1	TGTGCCTGGAGTTTCCCCTGGACAGGGAACACCGGGGAGCTGTTTTTT	CAWSFPWTGNTGELFF
once	TRBV19	TRBJ1-1	TRBD1	TGTGCCAGTAGTGTACAGGGGATGAACACTGAAGCTTTCTTT	CASSVQGMNTEAFF
.	TRBV7-9	TRBJ2-7	.	TGTTCCAGCAGCTTACCCCGATCGACAGGAGGAACCTACGAGCAGTACTTC	CSSSLPRSTGGTYEQYF
.	TRBV4-2	TRBJ2-7	.	TGTGCCAGCAGCCAAGAGGCCAGGCGAACCTACGAGCAGTACTTC	CASSQEARRTYEQYF
.	TRBV18	TRBJ2-7	.	TGTGCCAGCTCACAAGCGGGTGCCTACGAGCAGTACTTC	CASSQAGAYEQYF
once	TRBV18	TRBJ2-5	TRBD2	TGTGCCAGCTCAGACGGACTAGCGGGAGAAGAGACCCAGTACTTC	CASSDGLAGEETQYF
.	TRBV28	TRBJ2-7	TRBD1	TGTGCCAGCAGATCAACGACAGGGGGCCTCTCCTACGAGCAGTACTTC	CASRSTTGGLSYEQYF
.	TRBV5-1	TRBJ2-2	.	TGCGCCAGCAGCGCGGCCGCTTTAGCGGACACCGGGGAGCTGTTTTTT	CASSAAALADTGELFF
once	TRBV10-3	TRBJ2-7	TRBD1	TGTGCCATCAGGTGGGACAGTCTCTACGAGCAGTACTTC	CAIRWDSLYEQYF
few	TRBV28	TRBJ2-5	.	TGTGCCAGCAACGAAAGCGGTAACCAAGAGACCCAGTACTTC	CASNESGNQETQYF
.	TRBV30	TRBJ1-6	.	TGTGCCTGGAGCGGGGGGACCTCACCCCTCCACTTT	CAWSGGTSPLHF
.	TRBV2	TRBJ1-1	.	TGTGCCACCGCATTGGACATCCTTAGAAGTGAAGCTTTCTTT	CATALDILRSEAFF
.	TRBV5-5	TRBJ2-7	TRBD2	TGTGCCAGCAGCTTGAGCGGGCGGGAGGGGTACGAGCAGTACTTC	CASSLSGREGYEQYF
.	TRBV6-6	TRBJ2-7	TRBD2	TGTGCCAGCAGTTACCGACTAGCGGTCTCCTACGAGCAGTACTTC	CASSYRLAVSYEQYF
.	TRBV19	TRBJ2-2	.	TGTGCCAGTACTTGGTGGGACAACAGGAACACCGGGGAGCTGTTTTTT	CASTWWDNRNTGELFF
.	TRBV6-1	TRBJ2-7	.	TGTGCCAGCGGGAACGGGCAGGGGTACGAGCAGTACTTC	CASGNGQGYEQYF
.	TRBV5-1	TRBJ2-7	.	TGCGCCAGCAGCTTCGAGAGCCACTCCTACGAGCAGTACTTC	CASSFESHSYEQYF
.	TRBV5-6	TRBJ1-2	.	TGTGCCAGCAGCCACCCCGCAGGAGGCTATGGCTACACCTTC	CASSHPAGGYGYTF
few	TRBV28	TRBJ2-7	TRBD1	TGTGCCAGCATTAACAGGGGGTACTACGAGCAGTACTTC	CASINRGYYEQYF
.	TRBV4-1	TRBJ2-7	.	TGCGCCAGCAGCCAAGAAAGGGGGAACACCTACGAGCAGTACTTC	CASSQERGNTYEQYF